This entry is about one T cell receptor (beta chain). This clone's antigen is unknown. No much larger clone exists at a distance of one base, and base qualities are not known. The source of the sample is a study of cytomegalovirus exposure and HLA in healthy donors (dated by TCRdb to 2016 to 2017). Regarding the complete study: A later analysis indicated that the roughly 120 validation repertoires were generated on the platform also employed for the roughly 730 repertoires of the first cohort. High-throughput TCR immunosequencing, statistical association of individual TCRs with disease status, and machine learning were combined to predict cytomegalovirus infection status. Along with the roughly 700-subject first cohort, a separate validation cohort of 120 different subjects was used. The study was designed to test whether signatures of past pathogen exposure could be identified by cataloging public T cell receptors. Results and caveats for the whole study, not just this receptor: A few of the identified cytomegalovirus-associated TCR beta chains were confirmed in vitro to be specific for cytomegalovirus antigens. The study gave a list of 150 to 200 TCR beta chains associated with cytomegalovirus. The classifier was reported to diagnose cytomegalovirus status with high specificity and sensitivity in both the original cohort and the validation cohort. The authors suggested that the approach could potentially be generalized to other disease states and immunological phenotypes. All 120 or so repertoires were used to score co-occurrence in the validation cohort in a later analysis, because that analysis had no HLA typing for the cohort. Of the cluster scores, around 95% were above 0 in a later analysis, which found that TCRs clustered in the first cohort also tended to co-occur in the 120 or so validation repertoires. Across donors, most TCR sequences were observed very rarely, whereas some public TCRs were present in many individuals.

The donors were included in the validation cohort of some 120 subjects, a group kept apart from the roughly 670-subject first cohort. The library was built by means of the immunoSEQ multiplex PCR assay. Under the source paper's analysis protocol: A statistical classification framework was built to diagnose cytomegalovirus status from the catalog of TCR beta chain sequences. Sourced from immuneACCESS, this table was stored by TCRdb with only in-frame sequences that have V and J called. A share of the clones is absent; for the studies checked, an unresolved V gene accounts for under half, and the remainder has no known explanation. Clonal size and the V and J genes are those of that table, whereas D and trimming came from the DNA. The sample has around 180,000 clones on record, 86% of them singletons. Jointly, the top ten make up over 1.3% of the sample. Reading from cysteine to phenylalanine, the CDR3 counts 14 amino acids. The DNA shown is the 42-base CDR3, in frame from base 1. Reading the germline V gene (reference sequence) gives CDR1 SEHNR and CDR2 FQNEAQ. The trim is 1 base for V and 6 bases for J, with a gap of 12 bases between the germline ends.

Input material: PBMCs. The origin of this receptor is a woman in her late teens or twenties in good health and CMV-seronegative. The chain is encoded by TRBV7-9 joined to TRBJ1-2; the best D guess is TRBD1, with 6 bases matching. The encoded CDR3 is CASSLGSQGHGYTF. The nucleotides read TGTGCCAGCAGCTTAGGTTCCCAGGGGCATGGCTACACCTTC.